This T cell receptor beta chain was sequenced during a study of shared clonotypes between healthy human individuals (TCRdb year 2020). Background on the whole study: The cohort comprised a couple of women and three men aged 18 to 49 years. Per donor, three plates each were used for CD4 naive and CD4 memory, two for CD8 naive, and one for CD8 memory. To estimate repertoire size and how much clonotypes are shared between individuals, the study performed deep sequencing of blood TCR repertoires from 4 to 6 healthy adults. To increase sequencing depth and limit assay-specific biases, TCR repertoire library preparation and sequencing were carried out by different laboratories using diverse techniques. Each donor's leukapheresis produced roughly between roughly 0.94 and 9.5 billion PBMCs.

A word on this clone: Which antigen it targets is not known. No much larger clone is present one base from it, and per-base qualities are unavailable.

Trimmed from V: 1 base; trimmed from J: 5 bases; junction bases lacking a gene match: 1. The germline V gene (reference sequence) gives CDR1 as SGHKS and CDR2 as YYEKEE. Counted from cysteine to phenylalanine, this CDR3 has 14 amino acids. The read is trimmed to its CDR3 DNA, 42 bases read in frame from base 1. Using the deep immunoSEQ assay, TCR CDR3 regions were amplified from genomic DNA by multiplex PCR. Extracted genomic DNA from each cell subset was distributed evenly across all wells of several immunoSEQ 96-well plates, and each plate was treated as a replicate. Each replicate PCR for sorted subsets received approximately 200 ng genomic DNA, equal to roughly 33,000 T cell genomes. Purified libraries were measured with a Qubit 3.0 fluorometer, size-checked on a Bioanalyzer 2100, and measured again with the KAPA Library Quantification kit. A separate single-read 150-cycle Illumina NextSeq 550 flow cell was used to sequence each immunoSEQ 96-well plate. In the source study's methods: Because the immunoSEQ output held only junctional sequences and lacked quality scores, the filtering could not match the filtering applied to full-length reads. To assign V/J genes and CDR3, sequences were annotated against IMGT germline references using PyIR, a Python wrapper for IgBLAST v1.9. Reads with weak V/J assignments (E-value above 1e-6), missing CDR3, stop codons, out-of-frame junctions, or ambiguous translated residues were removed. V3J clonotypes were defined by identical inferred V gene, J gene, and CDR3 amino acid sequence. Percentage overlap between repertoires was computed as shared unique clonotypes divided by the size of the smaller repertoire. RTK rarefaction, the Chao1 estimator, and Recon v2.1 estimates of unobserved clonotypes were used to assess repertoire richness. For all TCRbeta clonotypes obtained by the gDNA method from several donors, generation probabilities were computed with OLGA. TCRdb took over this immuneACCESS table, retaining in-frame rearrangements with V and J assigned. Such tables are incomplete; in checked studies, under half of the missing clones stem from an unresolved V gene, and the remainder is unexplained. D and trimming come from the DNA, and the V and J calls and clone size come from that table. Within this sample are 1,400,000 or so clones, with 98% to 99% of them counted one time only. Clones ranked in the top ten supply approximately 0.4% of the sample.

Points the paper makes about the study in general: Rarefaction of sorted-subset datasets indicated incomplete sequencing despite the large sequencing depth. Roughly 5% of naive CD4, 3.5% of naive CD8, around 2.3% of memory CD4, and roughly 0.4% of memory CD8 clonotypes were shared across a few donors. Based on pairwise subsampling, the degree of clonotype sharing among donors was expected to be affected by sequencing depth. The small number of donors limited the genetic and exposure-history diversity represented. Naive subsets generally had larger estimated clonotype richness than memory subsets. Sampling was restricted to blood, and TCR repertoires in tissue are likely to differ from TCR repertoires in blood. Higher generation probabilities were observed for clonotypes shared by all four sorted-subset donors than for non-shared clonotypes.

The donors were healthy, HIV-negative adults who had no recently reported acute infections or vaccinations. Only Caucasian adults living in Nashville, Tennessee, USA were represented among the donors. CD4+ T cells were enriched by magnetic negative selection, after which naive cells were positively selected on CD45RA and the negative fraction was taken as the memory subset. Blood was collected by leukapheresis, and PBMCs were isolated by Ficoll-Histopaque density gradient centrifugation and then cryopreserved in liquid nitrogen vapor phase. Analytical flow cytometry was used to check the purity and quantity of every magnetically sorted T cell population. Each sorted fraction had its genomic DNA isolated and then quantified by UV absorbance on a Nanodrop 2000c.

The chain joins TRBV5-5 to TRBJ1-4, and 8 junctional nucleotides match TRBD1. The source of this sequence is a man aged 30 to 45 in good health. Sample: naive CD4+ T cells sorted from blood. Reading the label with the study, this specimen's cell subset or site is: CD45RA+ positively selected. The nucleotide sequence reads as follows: TGTGCCAGCAGCTTGACAGGGGGGAATGAAAAACTGTTTTTT. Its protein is CASSLTGGNEKLFF.